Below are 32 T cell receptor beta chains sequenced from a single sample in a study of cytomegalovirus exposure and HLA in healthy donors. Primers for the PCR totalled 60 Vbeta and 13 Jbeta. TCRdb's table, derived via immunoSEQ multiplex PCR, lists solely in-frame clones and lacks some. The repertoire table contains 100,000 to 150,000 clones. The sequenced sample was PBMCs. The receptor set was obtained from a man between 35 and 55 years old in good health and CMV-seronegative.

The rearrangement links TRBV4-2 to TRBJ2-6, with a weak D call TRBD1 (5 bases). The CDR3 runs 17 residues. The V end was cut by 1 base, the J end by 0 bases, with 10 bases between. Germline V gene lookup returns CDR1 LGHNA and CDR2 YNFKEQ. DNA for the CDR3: TGTGCCAGCAGCCAAGGACAGTCTTCCTCTGGGGCCAACGTCCTGACTTTC. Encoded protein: CASSQGQSSSGANVLTF.

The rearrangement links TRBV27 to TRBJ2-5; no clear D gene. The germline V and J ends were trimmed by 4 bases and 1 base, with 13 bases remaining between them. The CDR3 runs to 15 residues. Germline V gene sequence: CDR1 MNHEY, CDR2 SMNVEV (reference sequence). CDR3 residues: CASSSYPVSQETQYF. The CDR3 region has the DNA TGTGCCAGCAGTTCCTATCCCGTTTCCCAAGAGACCCAGTACTTC.

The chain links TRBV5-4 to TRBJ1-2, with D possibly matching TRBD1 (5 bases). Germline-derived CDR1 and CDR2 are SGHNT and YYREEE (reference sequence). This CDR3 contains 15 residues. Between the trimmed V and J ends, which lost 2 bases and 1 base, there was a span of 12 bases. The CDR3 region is CASSLPQALNYGYTF. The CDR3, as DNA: TGTGCCAGCAGCTTACCACAGGCGCTTAACTATGGCTACACCTTC.

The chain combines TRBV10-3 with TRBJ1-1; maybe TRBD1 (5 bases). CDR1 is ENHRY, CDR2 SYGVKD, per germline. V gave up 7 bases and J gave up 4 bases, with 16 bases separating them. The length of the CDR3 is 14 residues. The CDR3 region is CAITFADMGTEAFF. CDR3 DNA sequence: TGTGCCATCACTTTTGCGGACATGGGCACTGAAGCTTTCTTT.

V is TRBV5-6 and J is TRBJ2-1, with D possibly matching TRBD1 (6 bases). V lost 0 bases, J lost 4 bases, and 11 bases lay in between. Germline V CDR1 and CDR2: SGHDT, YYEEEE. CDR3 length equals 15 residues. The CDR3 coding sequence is TGTGCCAGCAGCTTGGACAGGGATTTTTACAATGAGCAGTTCTTC. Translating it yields CASSLDRDFYNEQFF. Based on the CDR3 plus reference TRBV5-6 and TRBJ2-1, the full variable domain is DAGVTQSPTHLIKTRGQQVTLRCSPKSGHDTVSWYQQALGQGPQFIFQYYEEEERQRGNFPDRFSGHQFPNYSSELNVNALLLGDSALYLCASSLDRDFYNEQFFGPGTRLTVL.

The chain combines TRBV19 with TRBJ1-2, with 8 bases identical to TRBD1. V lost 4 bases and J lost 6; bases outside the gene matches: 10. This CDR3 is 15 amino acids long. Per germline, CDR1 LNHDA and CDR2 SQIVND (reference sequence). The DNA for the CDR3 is TGTGCCAGTAGTAAAAGCGGGACAGGTGGCGATGGCTACACCTTC. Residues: CASSKSGTGGDGYTF.

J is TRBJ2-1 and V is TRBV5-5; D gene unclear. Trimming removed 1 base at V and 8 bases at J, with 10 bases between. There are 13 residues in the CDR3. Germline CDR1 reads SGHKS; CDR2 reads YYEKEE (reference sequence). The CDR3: CASSLFLGYEQFF. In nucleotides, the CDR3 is TGTGCCAGCAGCTTGTTCCTTGGCTATGAGCAGTTCTTC.

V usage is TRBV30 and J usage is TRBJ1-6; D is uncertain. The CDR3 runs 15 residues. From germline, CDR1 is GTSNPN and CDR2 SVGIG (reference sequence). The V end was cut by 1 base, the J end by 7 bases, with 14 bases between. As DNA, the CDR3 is TGTGCCTGGAGTGGAATAACCAGACTAAATTCACCCCTCCACTTT. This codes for CAWSGITRLNSPLHF.

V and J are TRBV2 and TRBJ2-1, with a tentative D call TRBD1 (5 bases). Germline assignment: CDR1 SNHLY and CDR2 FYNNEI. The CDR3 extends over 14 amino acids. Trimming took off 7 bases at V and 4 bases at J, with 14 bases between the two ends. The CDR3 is CASTLPPGYNEQFF. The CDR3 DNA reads TGTGCCAGCACCCTCCCCCCAGGGTACAATGAGCAGTTCTTC.

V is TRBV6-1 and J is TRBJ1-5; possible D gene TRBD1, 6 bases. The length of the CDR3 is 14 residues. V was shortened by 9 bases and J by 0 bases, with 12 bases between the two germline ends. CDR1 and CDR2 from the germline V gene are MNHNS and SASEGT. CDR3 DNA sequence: TGTGCCAGTGACAGGTCATATAGCAATCAGCCCCAGCATTTT. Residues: CASDRSYSNQPQHF.

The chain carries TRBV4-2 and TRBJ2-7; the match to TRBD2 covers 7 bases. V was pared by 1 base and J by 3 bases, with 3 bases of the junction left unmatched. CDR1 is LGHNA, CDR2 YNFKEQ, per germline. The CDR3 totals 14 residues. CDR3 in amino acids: CASSQGGGSYEQYF. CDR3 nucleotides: TGTGCCAGCAGCCAAGGAGGCGGGAGCTACGAGCAGTACTTC.

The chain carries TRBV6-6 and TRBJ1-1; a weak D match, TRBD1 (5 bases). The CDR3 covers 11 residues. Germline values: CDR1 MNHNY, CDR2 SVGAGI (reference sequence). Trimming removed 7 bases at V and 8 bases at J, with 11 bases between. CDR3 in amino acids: CASTQTVEAFF. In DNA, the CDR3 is TGTGCCAGCACTCAGACAGTCGAAGCTTTCTTT.

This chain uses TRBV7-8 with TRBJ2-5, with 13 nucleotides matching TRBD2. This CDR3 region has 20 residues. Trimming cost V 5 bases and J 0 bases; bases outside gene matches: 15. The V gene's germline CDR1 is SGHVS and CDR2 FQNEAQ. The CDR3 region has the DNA TGTGCCAGCAGCCATGGGTTACTAGCGGGAGGGCCCGATAACCAAGAGACCCAGTACTTC. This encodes CASSHGLLAGGPDNQETQYF.

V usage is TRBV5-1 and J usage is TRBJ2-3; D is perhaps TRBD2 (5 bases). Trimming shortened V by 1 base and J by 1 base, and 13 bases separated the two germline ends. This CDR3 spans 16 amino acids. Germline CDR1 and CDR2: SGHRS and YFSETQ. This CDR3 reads CASSLPTSFGTDTQYF. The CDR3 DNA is TGCGCCAGCAGCTTGCCCACTAGTTTTGGCACAGATACGCAGTATTTT.

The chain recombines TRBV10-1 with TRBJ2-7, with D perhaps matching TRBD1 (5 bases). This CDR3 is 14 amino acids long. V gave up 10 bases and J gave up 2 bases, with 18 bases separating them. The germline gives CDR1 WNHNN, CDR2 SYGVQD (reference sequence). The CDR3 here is CATRAPRAAYEQYF. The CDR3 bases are TGCGCCACCCGGGCGCCCAGGGCCGCCTACGAGCAGTACTTC.

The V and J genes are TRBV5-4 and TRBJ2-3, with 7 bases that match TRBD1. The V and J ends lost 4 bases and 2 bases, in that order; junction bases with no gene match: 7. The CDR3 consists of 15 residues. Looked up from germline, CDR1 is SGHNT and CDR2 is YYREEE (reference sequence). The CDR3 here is CASSPPGQPTDTQYF. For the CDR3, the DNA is TGTGCCAGCAGCCCCCCGGGACAGCCCACAGATACGCAGTATTTT.

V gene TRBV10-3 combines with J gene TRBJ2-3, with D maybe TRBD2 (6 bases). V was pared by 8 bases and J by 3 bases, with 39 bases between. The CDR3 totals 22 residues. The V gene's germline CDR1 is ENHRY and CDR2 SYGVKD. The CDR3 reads CAIRGVREPGSRQRVATDTQYF. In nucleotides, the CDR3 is TGTGCCATCCGAGGCGTCCGGGAGCCCGGAAGTAGACAGCGCGTGGCGACAGATACGCAGTATTTT.

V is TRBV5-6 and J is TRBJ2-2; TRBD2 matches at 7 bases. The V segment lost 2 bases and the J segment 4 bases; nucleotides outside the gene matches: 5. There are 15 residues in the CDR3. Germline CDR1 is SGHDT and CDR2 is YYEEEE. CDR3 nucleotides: TGTGCCAGCAGCTTAAGACTAGCAGCCACCGGGGAGCTGTTTTTT. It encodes CASSLRLAATGELFF. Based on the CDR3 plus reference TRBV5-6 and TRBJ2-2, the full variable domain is DAGVTQSPTHLIKTRGQQVTLRCSPKSGHDTVSWYQQALGQGPQFIFQYYEEEERQRGNFPDRFSGHQFPNYSSELNVNALLLGDSALYLCASSLRLAATGELFFGEGSRLTVL.

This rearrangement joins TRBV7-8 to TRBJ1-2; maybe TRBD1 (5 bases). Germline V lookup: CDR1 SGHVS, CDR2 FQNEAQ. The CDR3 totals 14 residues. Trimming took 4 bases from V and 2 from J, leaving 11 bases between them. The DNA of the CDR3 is TGTGCCAGCAGCTCAGTGGGGGGGAACTATGGCTACACCTTC. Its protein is CASSSVGGNYGYTF. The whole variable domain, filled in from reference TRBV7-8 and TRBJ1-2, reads GAGVSQSPRYKVAKRGQDVALRCDPISGHVSLFWYQQALGQGPEFLTYFQNEAQLDKSGLPSDRFFAERPEGSVSTLKIQRTQQEDSAVYLCASSSVGGNYGYTFGSGTRLTVV.

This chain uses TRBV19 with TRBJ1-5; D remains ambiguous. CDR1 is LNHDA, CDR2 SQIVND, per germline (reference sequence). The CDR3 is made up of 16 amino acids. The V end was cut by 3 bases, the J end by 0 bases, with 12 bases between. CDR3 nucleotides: TGTGCCAGTAGTATCTTGGGCAGCTATAGCAATCAGCCCCAGCATTTT. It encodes CASSILGSYSNQPQHF.

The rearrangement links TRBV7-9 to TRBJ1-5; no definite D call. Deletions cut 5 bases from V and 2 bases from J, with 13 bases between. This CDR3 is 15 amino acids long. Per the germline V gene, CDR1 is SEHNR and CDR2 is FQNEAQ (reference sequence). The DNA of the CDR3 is TGTGCCAGCAGCCCGGGGAATCAGGGCAATCAGCCCCAGCATTTT. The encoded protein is CASSPGNQGNQPQHF.

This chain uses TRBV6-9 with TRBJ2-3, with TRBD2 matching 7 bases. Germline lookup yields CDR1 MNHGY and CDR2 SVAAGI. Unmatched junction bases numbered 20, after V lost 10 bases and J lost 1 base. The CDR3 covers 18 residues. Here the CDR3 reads CATDIGREWFYCTDTQYF. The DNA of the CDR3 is TGTGCCACGGATATCGGGCGGGAGTGGTTCTATTGCACAGATACGCAGTATTTT.

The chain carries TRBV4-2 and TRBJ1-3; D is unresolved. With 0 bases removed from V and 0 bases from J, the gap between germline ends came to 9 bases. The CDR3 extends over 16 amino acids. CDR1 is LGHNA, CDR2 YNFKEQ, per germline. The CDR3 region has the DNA TGTGCCAGCAGCCAAGACCGAGGCACCTCTGGAAACACCATATATTTT. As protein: CASSQDRGTSGNTIYF.

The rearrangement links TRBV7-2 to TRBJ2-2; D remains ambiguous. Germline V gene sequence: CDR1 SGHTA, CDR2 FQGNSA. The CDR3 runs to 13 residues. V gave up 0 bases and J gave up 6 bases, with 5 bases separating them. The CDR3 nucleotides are TGTGCCAGCAGCTTAGCCAGGTCCGGGGAGCTGTTTTTT. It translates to CASSLARSGELFF.

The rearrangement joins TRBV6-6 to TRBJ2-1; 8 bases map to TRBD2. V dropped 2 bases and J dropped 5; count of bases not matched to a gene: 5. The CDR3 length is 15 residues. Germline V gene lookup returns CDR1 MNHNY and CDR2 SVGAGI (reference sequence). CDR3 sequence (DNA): TGTGCCAGCAGTTACGTTCTAGCGGGCAACAATGAGCAGTTCTTC. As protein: CASSYVLAGNNEQFF.

The CDR3 DNA is TGTGCCAGCAGCCCCGGGGGGTGGGGGCAGTTCTTC. This codes for CASSPGGWGQFF. The chain has TRBV11-2 and TRBJ2-1; 7 bases are shared with TRBD2. The germline V gene has CDR1 SGHAT and CDR2 FQNNGV. The CDR3 totals 12 residues. J gave up 12 bases and V 5 bases, and 7 bases lay outside the gene matches. Complete variable domain (other parts from reference TRBV11-2 and TRBJ2-1): EAGVAQSPRYKIIEKRQSVAFWCNPISGHATLYWYQQILGQGPKLLIQFQNNGVVDDSQLPKDRFSAERLKGVDSTLKIQPAKLEDSAVYLCASSPGGWGQFFGPGTRLTVL.

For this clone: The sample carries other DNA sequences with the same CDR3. CDR3 sequence reads: CASSLVAGTYNEQFF. The CDR3, as DNA: TGCGCCAGCAGCTTGGTAGCGGGGACTTACAATGAGCAGTTCTTC. The chain links TRBV5-1 to TRBJ2-1, with TRBD2 matching over 8 bases. Germline V gene sequence: CDR1 SGHRS, CDR2 YFSETQ. The CDR3 covers 15 residues. V gave up 0 bases and J gave up 4 bases; unmatched junction bases: 3.

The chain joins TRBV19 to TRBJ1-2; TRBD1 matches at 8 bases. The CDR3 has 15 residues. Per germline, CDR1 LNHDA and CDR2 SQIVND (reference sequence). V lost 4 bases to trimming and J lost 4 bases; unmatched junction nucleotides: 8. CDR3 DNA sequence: TGTGCCAGTAGTAGCCGGGGACAGGTCTTCTATGGCTACACCTTC. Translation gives CASSSRGQVFYGYTF.

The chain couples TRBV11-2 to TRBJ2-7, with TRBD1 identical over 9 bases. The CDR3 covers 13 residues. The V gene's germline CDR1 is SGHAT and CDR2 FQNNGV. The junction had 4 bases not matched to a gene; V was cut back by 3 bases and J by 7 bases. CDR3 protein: CASSFAGQGEQYF. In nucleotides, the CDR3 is TGTGCCAGCAGCTTCGCGGGACAGGGAGAGCAGTACTTC.

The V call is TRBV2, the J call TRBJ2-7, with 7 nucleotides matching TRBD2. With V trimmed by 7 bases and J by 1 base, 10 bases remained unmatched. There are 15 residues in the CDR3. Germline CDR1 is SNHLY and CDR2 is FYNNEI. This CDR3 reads CASTPLGLGSYEQYF. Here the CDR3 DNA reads TGTGCCAGCACCCCCCTCGGACTAGGATCCTACGAGCAGTACTTC.

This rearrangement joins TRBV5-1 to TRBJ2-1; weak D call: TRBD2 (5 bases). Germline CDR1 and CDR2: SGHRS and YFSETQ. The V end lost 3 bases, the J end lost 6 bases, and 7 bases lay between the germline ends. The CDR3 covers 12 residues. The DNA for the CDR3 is TGCGCCAGCAGCTCGGACTCCAATGAGCAGTTCTTC. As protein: CASSSDSNEQFF. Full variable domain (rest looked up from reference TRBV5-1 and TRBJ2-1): KAGVTQTPRYLIKTRGQQVTLSCSPISGHRSVSWYQQTPGQGLQFLFEYFSETQRNKGNFPGRFSGRQFSNSRSEMNVSTLELGDSALYLCASSSDSNEQFFGPGTRLTVL.

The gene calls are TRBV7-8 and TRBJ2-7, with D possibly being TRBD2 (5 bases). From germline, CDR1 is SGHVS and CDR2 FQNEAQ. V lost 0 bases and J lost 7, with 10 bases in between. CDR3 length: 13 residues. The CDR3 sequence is CASSLASGLEQYF. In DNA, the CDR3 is TGTGCCAGCAGCTTAGCGTCGGGGTTGGAGCAGTACTTC.